This note documents a single T cell receptor beta chain sequence. In germline, CDR1 is SGHNT, CDR2 YYREEE (reference sequence). The CDR3 loop spans 13 amino acids. The V end was cut by 0 bases, the J end by 7 bases, with 10 bases between. The data originate from a study of circulating and synovial CD4+ cells in juvenile arthritis. Using immunoSEQ multiplex PCR, the repertoire was profiled, and TCRdb retains in-frame clones only, with some absent. Counted here are 30,000 or so clones, nearly 95% occurring once; the ten biggest clones make up 0.55% to 0.85%. V is TRBV5-4 and J is TRBJ1-1; a possible D gene is TRBD1 (6 bases). The origin of this receptor is a human donor with juvenile idiopathic arthritis. Source material: CD4+ T cells from blood. The CDR3 is CASSLEGGFEAFF. CDR3 nucleotide sequence: TGTGCCAGCAGCTTGGAGGGGGGGTTTGAAGCTTTCTTT.